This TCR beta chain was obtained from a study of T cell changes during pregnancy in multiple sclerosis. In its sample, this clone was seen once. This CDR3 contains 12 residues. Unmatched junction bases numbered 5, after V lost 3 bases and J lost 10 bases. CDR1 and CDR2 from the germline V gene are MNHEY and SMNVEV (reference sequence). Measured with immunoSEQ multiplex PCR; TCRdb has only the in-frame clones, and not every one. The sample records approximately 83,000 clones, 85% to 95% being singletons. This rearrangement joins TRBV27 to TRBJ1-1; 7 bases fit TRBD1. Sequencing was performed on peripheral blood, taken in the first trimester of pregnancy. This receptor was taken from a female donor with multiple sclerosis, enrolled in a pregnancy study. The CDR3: CASSLGRGIAFF. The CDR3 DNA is TGTGCCAGCAGTTTGGGCAGGGGGATAGCTTTCTTT.